This is a list of T cell receptor beta chains from one sample in a study of regulatory T cells in long-lasting Graves disease. TCRdb re-called the multiplex PCR reads through MiXCR, storing one row per CDR3 protein. Among 400,000 to 500,000 distinct CDR3 sequences, about a sixth were seen once, and the ten largest hold roughly 10%. The same data also went into a second study, on T cells in Graves' hyperthyroidism and ophthalmopathy.

The sample here was peripheral blood mononuclear cells (PBMCs), taken at new diagnosis, from a patient treated with antithyroid drugs. These receptors were taken from a woman in her 30s with Graves disease. Both conserved end residues are part of each CDR3. D genes are given only for firm matches. A row's size may be missing; if present it is once, few, many or a size class.

clone_size	d_call	j_call	v_call	cdr3_nt	cdr3_aa
.	TRBD2	TRBJ2-1	TRBV24-1	TGTGCCACCAGTGATCCGCGAGACGGGAGGGAGCAGTTCTTC	CATSDPRDGREQFF
many	.	TRBJ1-5	TRBV18	TGTGCCAGCTCAGGTCGAGGGAAGAGCAATCAGCCCCAGCATTTT	CASSGRGKSNQPQHF
many	.	TRBJ2-3	TRBV12-3/TRBV12-4	TGTGCCAGCAGTTTAGCGGGAGTGAGCACAGATACGCAGTATTTT	CASSLAGVSTDTQYF
many	.	TRBJ1-2	TRBV14	TGTGCCAGCAGCCATACGACAAAGAGCTATGGCTACACCTTC	CASSHTTKSYGYTF
.	.	TRBJ1-2	TRBV14	TGTGCCAGCAGCCAAGTGGGACCGCGGGTAGGCTATGGCTACACCTTC	CASSQVGPRVGYGYTF
many	.	TRBJ1-1	TRBV7-8	TGTGCCAGCAGCTTAGAAGCAGCCCCCGAGGCTTTCTTT	CASSLEAAPEAFF
.	TRBD2	TRBJ2-1	TRBV27	TGTGCCAGCAGGGATCTAGCGGGAGGGCCCGGAAATGAGCAGTTCTTC	CASRDLAGGPGNEQFF
many	TRBD1	TRBJ2-3	TRBV30	TGTGCCTGGAGTGCCGCCCTGACAGGGACGGATACGCAGTATTTT	CAWSAALTGTDTQYF
.	TRBD2	TRBJ2-1	TRBV7-9	TGTGCCAGCGGGGGGGGACTAGCCGGGAATAATGAGCAGTTCTTC	CASGGGLAGNNEQFF
few	.	TRBJ2-6	TRBV20-1	TGCAGTGCTAGTTACGGCTCTGGGGCCAACGTCCTGACTTTC	CSASYGSGANVLTF
many	TRBD2	TRBJ2-3	TRBV16	TGTGCCAGCAGCCAATCAAACCTAGCGGAAAGCACAGATACGCAGTATTTT	CASSQSNLAESTDTQYF
many	TRBD1	TRBJ2-1	TRBV28	TGTGCCAGCAGTTTAACAGGGGCAACGGGGAATGAGCAGTTCTTC	CASSLTGATGNEQFF
.	.	TRBJ2-2	TRBV11-2	TGTGCCAGCAGCTTGTGGGAATCCGGGGAGCTGTTTTTT	CASSLWESGELFF
many	TRBD1	TRBJ1-6	TRBV2	TGTGCCAGCAGTACCCTAGGGGGCGCGAGGTCACCCCTCCACTTT	CASSTLGGARSPLHF
.	.	TRBJ2-2	TRBV30	TGTGCCTGGAGTATGGAGACCGGCACCGGGGAGCTGTTTTTT	CAWSMETGTGELFF
many	.	TRBJ1-1	TRBV11-2	TGTGCCAGCAGCTTAGGGGCCGGGGAAGGGACTGAAGCTTTCTTT	CASSLGAGEGTEAFF
many	TRBD1	TRBJ2-5	TRBV28	TGTGCCAGCAGCAAGGACAGGGGCAACCAAGAGACCCAGTACTTC	CASSKDRGNQETQYF
.	.	TRBJ2-6	TRBV15	TGTGCCACCAGCACCTATAGCGGTGCGAGCTCTGGGGCCAACGTCCTGACTTTC	CATSTYSGASSGANVLTF
many	.	TRBJ2-7	TRBV4-1	TGCGCCAGCAGCCAAGATCTGTGGTTACGGAGGCACGCCTACGAGCAGTACTTC	CASSQDLWLRRHAYEQYF
.	TRBD2	TRBJ2-4	TRBV5-1	TGCGCCAGCAGCTCGGGACTAGCGGGAGGGAACATTCAGTACTTC	CASSSGLAGGNIQYF
few	TRBD2	TRBJ2-1	TRBV7-3	TGTGCCAGCAGCTTAGTCGTCCTAGCGGGCTCTTACACTGAGCAGTTCTTC	CASSLVVLAGSYTEQFF
few	.	TRBJ2-3	TRBV24-1	TGTGCCACCAGTGACCTAGGACAAGGACTCGCCACAGATACGCATTATTTT	CATSDLGQGLATDTHYF
.	.	TRBJ2-7	TRBV24-1	TGTGCCACCAGTGATGGGGGCTTGGAAACCTACGAGCAGTACTTC	CATSDGGLETYEQYF
.	.	TRBJ2-3	TRBV28	TGTGCCAGCAACTTAGAGGGAAGAAGGGATACGCAGTATTTT	CASNLEGRRDTQYF
many	.	TRBJ2-3	TRBV12-5	TGTGCTAGTGGTTTGGGGGGGTCTGGAGATACGCAGTATTTT	CASGLGGSGDTQYF
.	TRBD2	TRBJ2-3	TRBV6-5	TGTGCCAGCAGTTACAGCGGGACTAGTGGGGATACGCAGTATTTT	CASSYSGTSGDTQYF
many	TRBD1	TRBJ2-5	TRBV12-3/TRBV12-4	TGTGCCAGCAGGACCGGGACAGGGGGCGCGAAGACCCAGTACTTC	CASRTGTGGAKTQYF
few	.	TRBJ1-2	TRBV9	TGTGCCAGCAGCGTAGGTGTCCTTGAGCAGGAGGGCTACACCTTC	CASSVGVLEQEGYTF
many	TRBD1	TRBJ1-4	TRBV2	TGTGCCAGCAGCTCCGGACAGGGGAATGAAAAACTGTTTTTT	CASSSGQGNEKLFF
many	.	TRBJ2-7	TRBV28	TGTGCCAGCAGTTTAACGATAACGTTTAGCGGCTACGAGCAGTACTTC	CASSLTITFSGYEQYF
many	TRBD1	TRBJ2-7	TRBV20-1	TGCAGTGCTAGCGGAGACAGGGAAGCCTACGAGCAGTACTTC	CSASGDREAYEQYF
many	TRBD1	TRBJ1-1	TRBV3-1	TGTGCCAGCAGCCACGGGACAGTGAACACTGAAGCTTTCTTT	CASSHGTVNTEAFF